The 15 T cell receptor beta chains below were found in one sample sequenced in a study of cytomegalovirus exposure and HLA in healthy donors. PCR primers comprised 60 Vbeta and 13 Jbeta primers. Using immunoSEQ multiplex PCR, the repertoire was profiled, and TCRdb retains in-frame clones only, with some absent. There are some 120,000 clones in the sample, with approximately 1.9% held by the top ten. The specimen sequenced was PBMCs. Source of these receptors: a woman aged 55-70 years in good health and CMV-seronegative.

This chain connects TRBV4-1 to TRBJ1-5, with a possible D match to TRBD1 (5 bases). The CDR3 is made up of 13 amino acids. V lost 5 bases and J 10 bases, leaving 15 bases between the germline ends. CDR1 is MGHRA, CDR2 YSYEKL, per germline. CDR3 amino acids: CASSWDGGGPQHF. CDR3 coding DNA: TGCGCCAGCAGCTGGGACGGCGGGGGACCCCAGCATTTT.

The chain couples TRBV28 to TRBJ2-7; TRBD2 agrees at 12 bases. Germline-derived CDR1 and CDR2 are MDHEN and SYDVKM. The CDR3 is 15 residues long. With 6 bases clipped from V and 2 bases from J, the junction kept 5 bases outside the gene matches. The CDR3 region has the DNA TGTGCCAGCAGACTTGGGACTAGCGGGCCCTACGAGCAGTACTTC. It is translated as CASRLGTSGPYEQYF. The whole variable domain, filled in from reference TRBV28 and TRBJ2-7, reads DVKVTQSSRYLVKRTGEKVFLECVQDMDHENMFWYRQDPGLGLRLIYFSYDVKMKEKGDIPEGYSVSREKKERFSLILESASTNQTSMYLCASRLGTSGPYEQYFGPGTRLTVT.

This chain connects TRBV6-5 to TRBJ2-7; 14 bases are a match to TRBD2. Looked up from germline, CDR1 is MNHEY and CDR2 is SVGAGI. The CDR3 consists of 14 residues. The V gene end was trimmed by 2 bases and the J gene end by 6 bases; junction bases not matched to a gene: 0. This CDR3 is CASSYGLAGGEQYF. CDR3 bases: TGTGCCAGCAGTTACGGACTAGCGGGAGGCGAGCAGTACTTC.

The V gene is TRBV2, the J gene TRBJ2-7; D unresolved. The V end was cut by 2 bases, the J end by 3 bases, with 5 bases between. CDR1 is SNHLY, CDR2 FYNNEI, per germline. The CDR3 is 12 residues long. Here the CDR3 reads CASSEQDYEQYF. The CDR3 DNA reads TGTGCCAGCAGTGAACAGGACTACGAGCAGTACTTC. The full variable domain, its missing parts supplied by reference TRBV2 and TRBJ2-7, is EPEVTQTPSHQVTQMGQEVILRCVPISNHLYFYWYRQILGQKVEFLVSFYNNEISEKSEIFDDQFSVERPDGSNFTLKIRSTKLEDSAMYFCASSEQDYEQYFGPGTRLTVT.

This rearrangement joins TRBV7-9 to TRBJ1-2, with D possibly matching TRBD1 (5 bases). V shed 1 base and J shed 4 bases, with 10 bases lying between them. This CDR3 contains 14 residues. From germline, CDR1 is SEHNR and CDR2 FQNEAQ (reference sequence). The CDR3, as DNA: TGTGCCAGCAGCTTAGTGCCGGGGGGCTATGGCTACACCTTC. Its protein is CASSLVPGGYGYTF. Supplemented by reference TRBV7-9 and TRBJ1-2, the full variable domain reads DTGVSQNPRHKITKRGQNVTFRCDPISEHNRLYWYRQTLGQGPEFLTYFQNEAQLEKSRLLSDRFSAERPKGSFSTLEIQRTEQGDSAMYLCASSLVPGGYGYTFGSGTRLTVV.

J is TRBJ2-2 and V is TRBV9; weak D call: TRBD2 (6 bases). V was trimmed by 0 bases and J by 0 bases, leaving 9 bases between them. Germline V gene sequence: CDR1 SGDLS, CDR2 YYNGEE. The CDR3 sequence is 16 residues long. The CDR3 spells CASSVDGGANTGELFF. DNA of the CDR3: TGTGCCAGCAGCGTAGACGGCGGGGCGAACACCGGGGAGCTGTTTTTT. Complete variable domain (other parts from reference TRBV9 and TRBJ2-2): DSGVTQTPKHLITATGQRVTLRCSPRSGDLSVYWYQQSLDQGLQFLIQYYNGEERAKGNILERFSAQQFPDLHSELNLSSLELGDSALYFCASSVDGGANTGELFFGEGSRLTVL.

The V and J genes are TRBV28 and TRBJ2-1; TRBD2 might be the D (5 bases). The CDR3 loop spans 14 amino acids. The ends were cut back, 6 bases at V and 6 bases at J, with 15 bases in the middle. Per germline, CDR1 MDHEN and CDR2 SYDVKM. CDR3 nucleotides: TGTGCCAGCAGACGCTCCGGGAAGTTCAATGAGCAGTTCTTC. Protein product: CASRRSGKFNEQFF. Full variable domain (remainder filled in from reference TRBV28 and TRBJ2-1): DVKVTQSSRYLVKRTGEKVFLECVQDMDHENMFWYRQDPGLGLRLIYFSYDVKMKEKGDIPEGYSVSREKKERFSLILESASTNQTSMYLCASRRSGKFNEQFFGPGTRLTVL.

V usage is TRBV5-4 and J usage is TRBJ2-5, with D perhaps TRBD2 (5 bases). The CDR3 runs to 13 residues. Germline CDR1 is SGHNT and CDR2 is YYREEE (reference sequence). V shed 1 base and J shed 4 bases, with 8 bases lying between them. The CDR3 sequence is CASSLISAETQYF. The CDR3 bases are TGTGCCAGCAGCTTGATTAGCGCAGAGACCCAGTACTTC.

CDR3 in DNA: TGCAGCGTTGTAGGTCAGGGGCCGGGAGAGACCCAGTACTTC. Translating gives CSVVGQGPGETQYF. The J gene is TRBJ2-5, the V gene TRBV29-1; maybe TRBD1 (6 bases). This CDR3 contains 14 residues. With 4 bases removed from V and 4 bases from J, the gap between germline ends came to 16 bases. CDR1 and CDR2 from the germline V gene are SQVTM and ANQGSEA.

The chain employs TRBV11-3 and TRBJ2-5, with D possibly matching TRBD1 (5 bases). Near its end, the DNA agrees better with TRBJ2-7, so the J call may be wrong. The V gene's germline CDR1 is SGHNT and CDR2 YENEEA. This CDR3 has 13 residues. This CDR3 reads CASSPGHSYEQYF. CDR3 in DNA: TGTGCCAGCAGCCCAGGGCACTCCTACGAGCAGTACTTC.

The V call is TRBV6-1, the J call TRBJ1-2, with unresolved D. The CDR3 has 13 residues. Germline V lookup: CDR1 MNHNS, CDR2 SASEGT. The germline V and J ends were trimmed by 7 bases and 5 bases, with 14 bases remaining between them. CDR3 in amino acids: CASNDSGAYGYTF. The CDR3 coding sequence is TGTGCCAGCAATGATTCCGGAGCGTATGGCTACACCTTC.

The chain combines TRBV27 with TRBJ1-2; 8 bases are a match to TRBD1. With 6 bases clipped from V and 5 bases from J, the junction kept 8 bases outside the gene matches. CDR3 length: 14 residues. Germline CDR1 MNHEY, CDR2 SMNVEV (reference sequence). CDR3 coding DNA: TGTGCCAGCAGCAGGACAGGGCTTCAGTATGGCTACACCTTC. The encoded protein is CASSRTGLQYGYTF.

The chain employs TRBV19 and TRBJ1-2; D is possibly TRBD1 (6 bases). From germline, CDR1 is LNHDA and CDR2 SQIVND (reference sequence). V dropped 5 bases and J dropped 2 bases, with 9 bases sitting between them. There are 13 residues in the CDR3. The DNA for the CDR3 is TGTGCCAGTAGTCTACAGGGAAACTATGGCTACACCTTC. It translates to CASSLQGNYGYTF.

V usage is TRBV9 and J usage is TRBJ2-2, with TRBD1 matching over 7 bases. CDR1 and CDR2 (germline): SGDLS, YYNGEE. There are 15 residues in the CDR3. J gave up 3 bases and V 0 bases, and 2 bases lay outside the gene matches. CDR3 in DNA: TGTGCCAGCAGCGTAGCGACAGGGCACACCGGGGAGCTGTTTTTT. This translates into CASSVATGHTGELFF.

The J gene is TRBJ2-5, the V gene TRBV5-4, with TRBD1 matching 7 bases. The J segment lost 2 bases and the V segment lost 3 bases, leaving 4 bases of the junction unmatched. Germline V lookup: CDR1 SGHNT, CDR2 YYREEE (reference sequence). CDR3 length: 14 amino acids. The DNA of the CDR3 is TGTGCCAGCAGCTCGCCGGGACAGCAAGAGACCCAGTACTTC. Its translation is CASSSPGQQETQYF. The full variable domain, with the rest looked up from reference TRBV5-4 and TRBJ2-5, is ETGVTQSPTHLIKTRGQQVTLRCSSQSGHNTVSWYQQALGQGPQFIFQYYREEENGRGNFPPRFSGLQFPNYSSELNVNALELDDSALYLCASSSPGQQETQYFGPGTRLLVL.